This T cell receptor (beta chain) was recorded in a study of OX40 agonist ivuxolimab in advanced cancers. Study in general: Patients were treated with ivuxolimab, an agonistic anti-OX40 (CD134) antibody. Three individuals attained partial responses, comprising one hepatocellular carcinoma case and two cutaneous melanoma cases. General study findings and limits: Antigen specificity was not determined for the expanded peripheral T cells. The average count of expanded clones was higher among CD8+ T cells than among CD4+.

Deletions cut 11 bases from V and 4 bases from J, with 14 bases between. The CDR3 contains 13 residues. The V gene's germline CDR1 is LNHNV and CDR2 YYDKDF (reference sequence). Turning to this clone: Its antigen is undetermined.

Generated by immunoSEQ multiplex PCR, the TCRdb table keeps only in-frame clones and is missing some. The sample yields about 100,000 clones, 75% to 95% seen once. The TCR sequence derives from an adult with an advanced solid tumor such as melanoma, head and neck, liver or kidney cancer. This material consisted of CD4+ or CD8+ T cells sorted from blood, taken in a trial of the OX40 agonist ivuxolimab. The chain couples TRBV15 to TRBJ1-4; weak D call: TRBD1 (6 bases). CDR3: CASQGPFNEKLFF. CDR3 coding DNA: TGTGCCTCACAGGGTCCGTTTAATGAAAAACTGTTTTTT.